The 10 T cell receptor beta chains below were found in one sample sequenced in a study of blood T cell repertoires in COVID-19. TCRdb's copy holds only in-frame clones and misses some; the assay was immunoSEQ multiplex PCR. The sample yields 250,000 to 300,000 clones, 84% seen once. Source material: peripheral blood. The receptors derive from a man aged 55 to 69 with acute or convalescent COVID-19.

The rearrangement uses TRBV2 and TRBJ1-6; D is possibly TRBD1 (6 bases). Trimming took off 6 bases at V and 6 bases at J, with 18 bases between the two ends. From germline, CDR1 is SNHLY and CDR2 FYNNEI. The CDR3 totals 16 residues. CDR3 protein: CASSISSGHLNSPLHF. CDR3 DNA sequence: TGTGCCAGCAGCATTTCATCGGGACATCTTAATTCACCCCTCCACTTT.

V gene TRBV11-3 combines with J gene TRBJ2-3; 7 bases align to TRBD1. CDR1 and CDR2 (germline): SGHNT, YENEEA. The J segment lost 1 base and the V segment lost 6 bases, leaving 4 bases of the junction unmatched. This CDR3 is built from 14 residues. The chain's CDR3 is CASRQGPGTDTQYF. The CDR3 bases are TGTGCCAGCAGACAGGGGCCGGGCACAGATACGCAGTATTTT.

This clone was picked up one time. This chain links TRBV7-8 with TRBJ2-4; TRBD2 matches at 8 bases. The junction had 7 bases not matched to a gene; V was cut back by 0 bases and J by 0 bases. Germline V gene sequence: CDR1 SGHVS, CDR2 FQNEAQ. This CDR3 has 18 residues. CDR3: CASSLARREVLAKNIQYF. The CDR3 DNA follows: TGTGCCAGCAGCTTAGCCCGGCGGGAGGTACTAGCCAAAAACATTCAGTACTTC.

The chain is built from TRBV7-9 and TRBJ2-5; no firm D call. The CDR3 consists of 12 residues. CDR1 and CDR2 from the germline V gene are SEHNR and FQNEAQ (reference sequence). The V end was cut by 7 bases, the J end by 5 bases, with 11 bases between. As DNA, the CDR3 is TGTGCCAGCACCGCTAGAGTCGAGACCCAGTACTTC. It translates to CASTARVETQYF.

This chain links TRBV6-4 with TRBJ2-3; no clear D gene. Looked up from germline, CDR1 is MRHNA and CDR2 is SNTAGT. This CDR3 spans 13 amino acids. V lost 5 bases, J lost 2 bases, and 8 bases lay in between. In DNA form, the CDR3 reads TGTGCCAGCAGTAACAGACCCACAGATACGCAGTATTTT. This translates into CASSNRPTDTQYF.

The rearrangement joins TRBV10-2 to TRBJ1-2, with no clear D. The CDR3 contains 13 residues. CDR1 is WSHSY, CDR2 SAAADI, per germline. Trimming left V 4 bases short and J 5 bases short, with 11 bases between. DNA for the CDR3: TGCGCCAGCAGTGCTTCCCTATTATATGGCTACACCTTC. Translated, it gives CASSASLLYGYTF.

J is TRBJ2-3 and V is TRBV6-5; the match to TRBD2 covers 11 bases. Trimming took 2 bases from V and 2 from J; bases not matched to a gene: 3. The CDR3 has 16 residues. The germline gives CDR1 MNHEY, CDR2 SVGAGI. The CDR3 region is CASSYATSGATDTQYF. The CDR3 DNA follows: TGTGCCAGCAGTTACGCGACTAGCGGGGCCACAGATACGCAGTATTTT.

This chain links TRBV28 with TRBJ2-2; D possibly corresponds to TRBD1 (5 bases). Germline values: CDR1 MDHEN, CDR2 SYDVKM. Trimming took off 4 bases at V and 2 bases at J, with 14 bases between the two ends. This CDR3 spans 16 amino acids. CDR3 nucleotide sequence: TGTGCCAGCAGTTCTACCGGAACAGGAAACACCGGGGAGCTGTTTTTT. It specifies CASSSTGTGNTGELFF.

The rearrangement joins TRBV5-1 to TRBJ1-6, with D possibly matching TRBD1 (6 bases). Trimming stripped 0 bases from V and 12 bases from J, with 10 bases between. The CDR3 consists of 13 residues. Germline V gene sequence: CDR1 SGHRS, CDR2 YFSETQ. In nucleotides, the CDR3 is TGCGCCAGCAGCTTGGGAGGGGGGGAACCCCTCCACTTT. It codes for CASSLGGGEPLHF.

The gene calls are TRBV19 and TRBJ1-3; 7 nucleotides line up with TRBD1. With 9 bases clipped from V and 0 bases from J, the junction kept 5 bases outside the gene matches. The CDR3 covers 14 residues. CDR1 is LNHDA and CDR2 is SQIVND in the germline V gene (reference sequence). CDR3 sequence: CASRDRYSGNTIYF. The CDR3 bases are TGTGCCAGCCGGGACAGATACTCTGGAAACACCATATATTTT. Looking up the rest from reference TRBV19 and TRBJ1-3 gives the full variable domain: DGGITQSPKYLFRKEGQNVTLSCEQNLNHDAMYWYRQDPGQGLRLIYYSQIVNDFQKGDIAEGYSVSREKKESFPLTVTSAQKNPTAFYLCASRDRYSGNTIYFGEGSWLTVV.